Presented here are 30 T cell receptor beta chains from one specimen sequenced in a study of blood T cell repertoires in COVID-19. The protocol was immunoSEQ multiplex PCR, while the TCRdb copy is restricted to in-frame clones and leaves out a portion. The sample contains around 230,000 clones, 80% to 90% of which appear only once. The specimen was peripheral blood. The receptors stem from a man in his forties with acute or convalescent COVID-19.

V gene TRBV28 combines with J gene TRBJ2-2; D possibly corresponds to TRBD2 (5 bases). The CDR3 is made up of 13 amino acids. Germline V gene data show CDR1 as MDHEN and CDR2 as SYDVKM. With 7 bases removed from V and 4 bases from J, the gap between germline ends came to 10 bases. The CDR3 is CASNRGPTGELFF. The CDR3 bases are TGTGCCAGCAATCGCGGGCCCACCGGGGAGCTGTTTTTT. Filled out from reference TRBV28 and TRBJ2-2, the complete variable domain reads DVKVTQSSRYLVKRTGEKVFLECVQDMDHENMFWYRQDPGLGLRLIYFSYDVKMKEKGDIPEGYSVSREKKERFSLILESASTNQTSMYLCASNRGPTGELFFGEGSRLTVL.

This clone was counted once. This sequence joins TRBV11-3 and TRBJ2-1, with 10 nucleotides matching TRBD2. In germline, CDR1 is SGHNT, CDR2 YENEEA. This CDR3 has 15 amino acids. The V segment lost 5 bases and the J segment 4 bases; nucleotides outside the gene matches: 5. This CDR3 reads CASSAGTSAYNEQFF. CDR3 sequence (DNA): TGTGCCAGCAGCGCCGGGACTAGCGCATACAATGAGCAGTTCTTC.

This chain uses TRBV19 with TRBJ1-6; 10 nucleotides agree with TRBD1. The CDR3 spans 15 residues. V lost 8 bases to trimming and J lost 8 bases; unmatched junction nucleotides: 9. CDR1 LNHDA and CDR2 SQIVND come from the germline V gene (reference sequence). CDR3 amino acids: CASRTMGTGDSPLHF. The CDR3, as DNA: TGTGCCAGTCGTACAATGGGGACAGGGGATTCACCCCTCCACTTT.

The chain links TRBV9 to TRBJ1-2, with D possibly being TRBD1 (5 bases). The CDR3 loop spans 15 amino acids. Germline V CDR1 and CDR2: SGDLS, YYNGEE. Trimming removed 2 bases at V and 6 bases at J, with 17 bases between. The CDR3 region is CASSVEQGGIDGYTF. The CDR3 DNA sequence: TGTGCCAGCAGCGTTGAGCAGGGAGGTATCGATGGCTACACCTTC.

CDR3 bases: TGTGCCACCAGTGATACCGGCGGGGGGAGGCACAATGAGCAGTTCTTC. Protein sequence: CATSDTGGGRHNEQFF. The rearrangement joins TRBV24-1 to TRBJ2-1, with 8 bases lining up with TRBD2. Looked up from germline, CDR1 is KGHDR and CDR2 is SFDVKD. CDR3 length equals 16 residues. V was clipped by 3 bases and J by 5 bases; unmatched bases: 8.

The chain uses TRBV30 and TRBJ2-5; 8 bases line up with TRBD1. CDR3 length: 15 residues. Germline V gene data show CDR1 as GTSNPN and CDR2 as SVGIG (reference sequence). V was pared by 5 bases and J by 5 bases, with 13 bases of the junction left unmatched. In DNA, the CDR3 is TGTGCCTGGGTCGCCTGGCAGGGGGCGAGGGAGACCCAGTACTTC. This codes for CAWVAWQGARETQYF.

CDR3 nucleotide sequence: TGCGCCAGCAGCCTGCACAAAGCAAGCGGGGGGGCATGGAATGAGCAGTTCTTC. Translation gives CASSLHKASGGAWNEQFF. This rearrangement joins TRBV4-1 to TRBJ2-1; 10 nucleotides line up with TRBD2. V gave up 4 bases and J gave up 7 bases; unmatched junction bases: 16. Per the germline V gene, CDR1 is MGHRA and CDR2 is YSYEKL. There are 18 residues in the CDR3.

The rearrangement joins TRBV3-1 (or the pseudogene TRBV3-2) to TRBJ2-7, with a weak D call TRBD1 (5 bases). The V and J ends lost 1 base and 9 bases respectively, with 10 bases between them. CDR1 and CDR2 (germline): LGHDT, YNNKEL (reference sequence). The CDR3 is 12 amino acids. The CDR3 spells CASSQGGTRQYF. CDR3 DNA sequence: TGTGCCAGCAGCCAAGGGGGCACCAGGCAGTACTTC.

This chain links TRBV5-1 with TRBJ2-7; D is undetermined. V lost 0 bases to trimming and J lost 0 bases, with 10 bases between them. This CDR3 region has 15 residues. Germline CDR1 is SGHRS and CDR2 is YFSETQ. CDR3 in amino acids: CASSLAGSDSYEQYF. The CDR3, as DNA: TGCGCCAGCAGCTTGGCCGGCAGCGACTCCTACGAGCAGTACTTC.

V is TRBV10-3 and J is TRBJ2-7; possibly TRBD1 for D (6 bases). This CDR3 contains 15 residues. In germline, CDR1 is ENHRY, CDR2 SYGVKD. Trimming took 4 bases from V and 5 from J, leaving 18 bases between them. DNA for the CDR3: TGTGCCATCAGTGCTCCGGGACAAAGGGGCGACGAGCAGTACTTC. It codes for CAISAPGQRGDEQYF.

The chain employs TRBV5-1 and TRBJ2-1, with TRBD2 identical over 8 bases. There are 16 residues in the CDR3. In germline, CDR1 is SGHRS, CDR2 YFSETQ. The ends lost 4 bases at V and 4 bases at J; junction bases unmatched: 10. In nucleotides, the CDR3 is TGCGCCAGCAGCGCCTTCACTAGCGGCAGTTACAATGAGCAGTTCTTC. Protein product: CASSAFTSGSYNEQFF.

This sequence joins TRBV7-6 and TRBJ2-5; possible D gene TRBD2, 5 bases. Germline values: CDR1 SGHVS, CDR2 FNYEAQ. Trimming stripped 2 bases from V and 4 bases from J, with 17 bases between. The CDR3 runs to 16 residues. The CDR3 DNA follows: TGTGCCAGCAGCTTATTAGGGATGGGGAGTTTAGAGACCCAGTACTTC. This gives the protein CASSLLGMGSLETQYF.

The chain carries TRBV6-5 and TRBJ1-5; maybe TRBD1 (6 bases). In germline, CDR1 is MNHEY, CDR2 SVGAGI. Trimming cost V 6 bases and J 6 bases, with 12 bases left between them. There are 13 residues in the CDR3. Here the CDR3 reads CASRRGGAQPQHF. CDR3 bases: TGTGCCAGCAGGCGCGGGGGGGCTCAGCCCCAGCATTTT.

CDR3 DNA sequence: TGTGCCAGCAGCTTGGAGGCGGGAGGGGAGACCCAGTACTTC. Protein: CASSLEAGGETQYF. The chain is built from TRBV5-4 and TRBJ2-5, with 9 bases matching TRBD2. This CDR3 comprises 14 residues. Germline CDR1 and CDR2: SGHNT and YYREEE (reference sequence). The J segment lost 5 bases and the V segment lost 0 bases, leaving 2 bases of the junction unmatched.

The V call is TRBV7-9, the J call TRBJ1-5; D might be TRBD1 (6 bases). Deletions cut 1 base from V and 6 bases from J, with 10 bases between. The CDR3 spans 14 residues. Germline values: CDR1 SEHNR, CDR2 FQNEAQ (reference sequence). Here the CDR3 DNA reads TGTGCCAGCAGCTTAGGGGGGCGAGGTCAGCCCCAGCATTTT. Amino acids: CASSLGGRGQPQHF. The entire variable domain, with the rest obtained from reference TRBV7-9 and TRBJ1-5, is as follows: DTGVSQNPRHKITKRGQNVTFRCDPISEHNRLYWYRQTLGQGPEFLTYFQNEAQLEKSRLLSDRFSAERPKGSFSTLEIQRTEQGDSAMYLCASSLGGRGQPQHFGDGTRLSIL.

This chain links TRBV5-4 with TRBJ2-7; 8 bases are shared with TRBD2. The V gene's germline CDR1 is SGHNT and CDR2 YYREEE (reference sequence). V was clipped by 3 bases and J by 2 bases; unmatched bases: 7. This CDR3 comprises 15 residues. CDR3 nucleotide sequence: TGTGCCAGCAGCTCCGACCGGGGGGGGCCCTACGAGCAGTACTTC. It is translated as CASSSDRGGPYEQYF.

The chain combines TRBV5-1 with TRBJ1-2; 7 bases align to TRBD1. Germline-derived CDR1 and CDR2 are SGHRS and YFSETQ. The V segment lost 2 bases and the J segment 8 bases; nucleotides outside the gene matches: 6. The CDR3 spans 13 residues. CDR3 protein: CASSFTGESGYTF. The CDR3 DNA follows: TGCGCCAGCAGCTTCACAGGGGAGAGCGGCTACACCTTC.

DNA of the CDR3: TGTGCCAGCATCCCGGGGGGCTATGGGAACACTGAAGCTTTCTTT. It translates to CASIPGGYGNTEAFF. The chain recombines TRBV28 with TRBJ1-1; D perhaps matches TRBD1 (6 bases). Per germline, CDR1 MDHEN and CDR2 SYDVKM. CDR3 size: 15 residues. The V gene lost 7 bases and the J gene lost 1 base, with 16 bases spanning the gap. The full variable domain, rest sourced from reference TRBV28 and TRBJ1-1, is DVKVTQSSRYLVKRTGEKVFLECVQDMDHENMFWYRQDPGLGLRLIYFSYDVKMKEKGDIPEGYSVSREKKERFSLILESASTNQTSMYLCASIPGGYGNTEAFFGQGTRLTVV.

CDR3: CASSRVLAGGADTQYF. The CDR3 region has the DNA TGTGCCAGCAGCCGGGTACTAGCGGGGGGTGCGGATACGCAGTATTTT. The chain couples TRBV11-2 to TRBJ2-3, with 12 bases lining up with TRBD2. The CDR3 extends over 16 amino acids. Looked up from germline, CDR1 is SGHAT and CDR2 is FQNNGV. After removal of 5 bases from V and 6 bases from J, the junction contained 9 bases not matched to a gene.

V usage is TRBV7-9 and J usage is TRBJ2-4, with D possibly TRBD2 on 6 matching bases. Trimming stripped 5 bases from V and 3 bases from J, with 14 bases between. In germline, CDR1 is SEHNR, CDR2 FQNEAQ (reference sequence). The CDR3 has 15 amino acids. The CDR3 nucleotides read TGTGCCAGCAGCCCCTCGGGGGTAGACAAAAACATTCAGTACTTC. Translated: CASSPSGVDKNIQYF.

This chain uses TRBV5-1 with TRBJ1-2, with TRBD1 identical over 7 bases. This CDR3 comprises 14 residues. With 0 bases clipped from V and 8 bases from J, the junction kept 7 bases outside the gene matches. From germline, CDR1 is SGHRS and CDR2 YFSETQ. The CDR3 spells CASSLEGGSEGYTF. The CDR3, as DNA: TGCGCCAGCAGCTTGGAAGGGGGCTCGGAAGGCTACACCTTC. The whole variable domain, filled in from reference TRBV5-1 and TRBJ1-2, reads KAGVTQTPRYLIKTRGQQVTLSCSPISGHRSVSWYQQTPGQGLQFLFEYFSETQRNKGNFPGRFSGRQFSNSRSEMNVSTLELGDSALYLCASSLEGGSEGYTFGSGTRLTVV.

This sequence joins TRBV6-6 and TRBJ2-1; 9 nucleotides agree with TRBD1. Trimming removed 6 bases from V and 6 bases from J; junction bases left unmatched: 6. The CDR3 contains 14 residues. Germline lookup yields CDR1 MNHNY and CDR2 SVGAGI (reference sequence). CDR3: CASRAGQGVNEQFF. CDR3 in DNA: TGTGCCAGCAGAGCGGGACAGGGTGTCAATGAGCAGTTCTTC.

The chain employs TRBV7-2 and TRBJ2-5; maybe TRBD2 (7 bases). Germline V gives CDR1 SGHTA, CDR2 FQGNSA. CDR3 length: 16 residues. Trimming took off 4 bases at V and 2 bases at J, with 17 bases between the two ends. CDR3 loop: CASSWGGLAVQETQYF. The CDR3 nucleotides are TGTGCCAGCAGCTGGGGGGGGCTAGCGGTACAAGAGACCCAGTACTTC.

This rearrangement joins TRBV7-9 to TRBJ2-7; 12 bases agree with TRBD1. Germline V gene sequence: CDR1 SEHNR, CDR2 FQNEAQ (reference sequence). The CDR3 loop spans 16 amino acids. Losses at the gene ends were 2 bases for V and 6 bases for J; bases not matched to a gene: 8. CDR3 nucleotides: TGTGCCAGCAGCTTACCTTCGGGACAGGGGGCTTCCGAGCAGTACTTC. Residues: CASSLPSGQGASEQYF.

This rearrangement joins TRBV2 to TRBJ2-1; D is possibly TRBD1 (6 bases). Trimming removed 5 bases at V and 9 bases at J, with 11 bases between. The CDR3 covers 12 residues. Germline CDR1 and CDR2: SNHLY and FYNNEI. CDR3 residues: CASSSRQAEQFF. The CDR3 region has the DNA TGTGCCAGCAGTTCACGACAGGCTGAGCAGTTCTTC.

The chain employs TRBV4-2 and TRBJ2-7, with D maybe TRBD2 (6 bases). Germline assignment: CDR1 LGHNA and CDR2 YNFKEQ. Trimming pared 0 bases from V and 3 bases from J, leaving 12 bases between. This CDR3 region has 15 residues. CDR3 nucleotide sequence: TGTGCCAGCAGCCAAGAAACGGGAGAGTTCTACGAGCAGTACTTC. Translation gives CASSQETGEFYEQYF.

The chain recombines TRBV11-2 with TRBJ2-1, with D perhaps TRBD1 (6 bases). V dropped 5 bases and J dropped 0 bases, with 14 bases sitting between them. This CDR3 comprises 16 residues. Per germline, CDR1 SGHAT and CDR2 FQNNGV. The CDR3 region has the DNA TGTGCCAGCAGCCAAGGCTGGACAGTCTCCTACAATGAGCAGTTCTTC. It codes for CASSQGWTVSYNEQFF.

This chain connects TRBV6-5 to TRBJ1-6; no clear D. The CDR3 is made up of 14 amino acids. In germline, CDR1 is MNHEY, CDR2 SVGAGI. Trimming pared 7 bases from V and 0 bases from J, leaving 7 bases between. CDR3 protein: CASKESSYNSPLHF. Written as DNA, the CDR3 is TGTGCCAGCAAAGAGAGCTCCTATAATTCACCCCTCCACTTT.

The chain recombines TRBV19 with TRBJ2-5; D is perhaps TRBD2 (5 bases). The CDR3 spans 14 residues. V lost 6 bases to trimming and J lost 10 bases, with 21 bases between them. CDR1 LNHDA and CDR2 SQIVND come from the germline V gene (reference sequence). CDR3 sequence: CASSPGTARKGQYF. CDR3 nucleotide sequence: TGTGCCAGTAGCCCGGGAACAGCCAGGAAAGGCCAGTACTTC.

The chain carries TRBV12-3 or TRBV12-4 and TRBJ1-1; D gene ambiguous. Trimming stripped 8 bases from V and 3 bases from J, with 10 bases between. The CDR3 extends over 12 amino acids. CDR3 sequence: CASGWGDTEAFF. The CDR3 nucleotides read TGTGCCAGCGGGTGGGGAGACACTGAAGCTTTCTTT.